Below, one TCR beta chain is given with its context. The record originates from a study of blood T cell repertoires in COVID-19. About the study: PBMCs, B-cell-depleted T cells, or T cells provided the cDNA or gDNA that made up the material.

There are 12 residues in the CDR3. V gave up 6 bases and J gave up 7 bases, with 12 bases separating them. Germline V gene lookup returns CDR1 LGHDT and CDR2 YNNKEL (reference sequence). As handled by the study authors: Amplification of reference gene primers was used by the study to estimate nucleated cell counts. Data came from immunoSEQ multiplex PCR; TCRdb stores just in-frame clones and leaves some out. V, J and clone size were drawn from that table, and D and trimming were deduced from the DNA. The table has over 70,000 clones, about four fifths seen once. Patients in Seattle were enrolled during active infection, then followed longitudinally.

The chain joins TRBV3-1 (or the pseudogene TRBV3-2) to TRBJ1-1, with D uncertain. This clonotype was obtained from a man aged 70 or older with COVID-19, enrolled during active disease. The source material was peripheral blood. CDR3 coding DNA: TGTGCCAGCAGTGATCGACTCGTTGAAGCTTTCTTT. This translates into CASSDRLVEAFF.